The present entry profiles one T cell receptor (beta chain) with its context. As yet, its antigen is unknown. This entry comes from a study of cytomegalovirus exposure and HLA in healthy donors. The wider study: About 84% of a few hundred genotyped donors fell in the Caucasian-associated ancestry cluster. Whole-study findings and limits: The HLA-A and HLA-B alleles of most subjects were reportedly predicted accurately from TCR beta sequences.

PCR involved 60 Vbeta and 13 Jbeta primers. Sequencing used immunoSEQ multiplex PCR; TCRdb keeps in-frame clones, though not all of them. The sample lists around 93,000 clones, around 73% seen once, with 3.3% in the top ten. The CDR3 is 14 residues long. Between the trimmed V and J ends, which lost 4 bases and 6 bases, there was a span of 15 bases. CDR1 is GTSNPN and CDR2 is SVGIG in the germline V gene (reference sequence). This receptor was obtained from a woman between 40 and 55 years old in good health and CMV-seronegative. Sample: PBMCs. The chain recombines TRBV30 with TRBJ1-4, with D tentatively TRBD1 (6 bases). This chain's CDR3 is CAWNGGAQDEKLFF. CDR3 bases: TGTGCCTGGAACGGGGGGGCGCAGGATGAAAAACTGTTTTTT.